Each of the 18 T cell receptor beta chains below was sequenced from the same sample in a study of T cell responses to AZD1222 COVID-19 vaccine. Assay used: immunoSEQ multiplex PCR; TCRdb lists only in-frame clones, some missing. The sample lists approximately 160,000 clones, 90% to 95% occurring once. Sequences were derived from peripheral blood, sampled on day 0 of AZD1222 vaccination. The receptor source for this set is an adult in good health.

The gene calls are TRBV18 and TRBJ1-1; a weak D match, TRBD1 (5 bases). Between the trimmed V and J ends, which lost 4 bases and 3 bases, there was a span of 12 bases. CDR1 KGHSH and CDR2 LQKENI come from the germline V gene. The CDR3 extends over 14 amino acids. The CDR3 here is CASSQDSRDTEAFF. The CDR3 region has the DNA TGTGCCAGCTCACAAGACAGCCGGGACACTGAAGCTTTCTTT.

The sample holds a few counts of this clone. This chain joins TRBV10-3 and TRBJ1-4; tentatively, D is TRBD1 (5 bases). With 6 bases removed from V and 0 bases from J, the gap between germline ends came to 11 bases. Germline lookup yields CDR1 ENHRY and CDR2 SYGVKD. The CDR3 length is 15 residues. The chain's CDR3 is CAISEQGTTNEKLFF. In DNA, the CDR3 is TGTGCCATCAGCGAGCAGGGAACAACTAATGAAAAACTGTTTTTT.

The CDR3 DNA is TGTGCCAGCAGTTACTCGAGGGCGGACTATGGCTACACCTTC. Encoded protein: CASSYSRADYGYTF. V usage is TRBV6-5 and J usage is TRBJ1-2; D not resolved. The CDR3 totals 14 residues. Trimming removed 0 bases at V and 3 bases at J, with 8 bases between. CDR1 is MNHEY, CDR2 SVGAGI, per germline.

The chain is built from TRBV27 and TRBJ2-1; the match to TRBD1 covers 7 bases. Germline CDR1 is MNHEY and CDR2 is SMNVEV (reference sequence). V was pared by 5 bases and J by 10 bases, with 11 bases of the junction left unmatched. The CDR3 covers 14 residues. CDR3 bases: TGTGCCAGCAGTGGACGGACAGGCCTTTCGGAGCAGTTCTTC. Translated, it gives CASSGRTGLSEQFF.

This chain uses TRBV18 with TRBJ1-3; D might be TRBD1 (5 bases). The germline gives CDR1 KGHSH, CDR2 LQKENI. The CDR3 runs 12 residues. With 8 bases removed from V and 4 bases from J, the gap between germline ends came to 9 bases. CDR3 in DNA: TGTGCCAGCCCCGGGGCCGGAAACACCATATATTTT. Its protein is CASPGAGNTIYF.

This clone occurred a few times. The chain has TRBV19 and TRBJ2-5; TRBD1 matches 9 bases. V lost 4 bases and J lost 6; bases outside the gene matches: 3. The germline V gene encodes CDR1 LNHDA and CDR2 SQIVND (reference sequence). The CDR3 consists of 13 residues. CDR3 in amino acids: CASSKDRGKTQYF. The DNA of the CDR3 is TGTGCCAGTAGTAAGGACAGGGGAAAGACCCAGTACTTC. Full variable domain (outside the CDR3, taken from reference TRBV19 and TRBJ2-5): DGGITQSPKYLFRKEGQNVTLSCEQNLNHDAMYWYRQDPGQGLRLIYYSQIVNDFQKGDIAEGYSVSREKKESFPLTVTSAQKNPTAFYLCASSKDRGKTQYFGPGTRLLVL.

The table lists this clone with a few counts. CDR3 in amino acids: CASSHDETGGAPRCTDTQYF. The DNA for the CDR3 is TGTGCCAGCAGCCATGACGAAACCGGGGGGGCCCCTCGCTGCACAGATACGCAGTATTTT. The chain combines TRBV3-1 (or the pseudogene TRBV3-2) with TRBJ2-3; 8 bases fit TRBD2. The CDR3 is made up of 20 amino acids. Germline V CDR1 and CDR2: LGHDT, YNNKEL (reference sequence). The V segment lost 3 bases and the J segment 1 base; nucleotides outside the gene matches: 18.

The sample holds one count of this clone. The J gene is TRBJ1-1, the V gene TRBV30, with no clear D. The CDR3 contains 16 residues. The ends were cut back, 3 bases at V and 1 base at J, with 18 bases in the middle. In germline, CDR1 is GTSNPN, CDR2 SVGIG (reference sequence). The CDR3 DNA reads as TGTGCCTGGAGACAATTGTCTGGTTTCAGGAACACTGAAGCTTTCTTT. Protein product: CAWRQLSGFRNTEAFF.

The chain has TRBV5-1 and TRBJ1-2, with D tentatively TRBD1 (5 bases). The CDR3 extends over 14 amino acids. The V gene lost 2 bases and the J gene lost 4 bases, with 12 bases spanning the gap. Germline V gives CDR1 SGHRS, CDR2 YFSETQ. Here the CDR3 reads CASSFLQASYGYTF. The CDR3 DNA sequence: TGCGCCAGCAGCTTTTTACAGGCCTCCTATGGCTACACCTTC.

This sequence joins TRBV2 and TRBJ2-4; no firm D call. Trimming took 7 bases from V and 0 from J, leaving 7 bases between them. Germline CDR1 SNHLY, CDR2 FYNNEI. CDR3 length equals 13 residues. The CDR3 spells CASTVIAKNIQYF. The DNA for the CDR3 is TGTGCCAGCACTGTTATAGCCAAAAACATTCAGTACTTC.

The gene calls are TRBV28 and TRBJ1-6; no clear D gene. The CDR3 runs to 14 residues. The germline CDR1 and CDR2 sequences are MDHEN and SYDVKM. With 3 bases removed from V and 9 bases from J, the gap between germline ends came to 12 bases. The CDR3 sequence: CASSLGSGRSPLHF. In DNA form, the CDR3 reads TGTGCCAGCAGTTTGGGCAGTGGTCGTTCACCCCTCCACTTT.

The V gene is TRBV30, the J gene TRBJ2-6, with a tentative D call TRBD2 (7 bases). Germline assignment: CDR1 GTSNPN and CDR2 SVGIG (reference sequence). Trimming left V 0 bases short and J 1 base short, with 10 bases between. The CDR3 extends over 16 amino acids. The CDR3 DNA reads as TGTGCCTGGAGTGTAGGGGGAGGGTCTGGGGCCAACGTCCTGACTTTC. Translation: CAWSVGGGSGANVLTF.

This rearrangement joins TRBV19 to TRBJ2-3; TRBD1 matches 9 bases. This CDR3 spans 15 amino acids. The germline V gene encodes CDR1 LNHDA and CDR2 SQIVND (reference sequence). Trimming removed 3 bases from V and 6 bases from J; junction bases left unmatched: 7. The CDR3: CASSIRGQGSDTQYF. In DNA, the CDR3 is TGTGCCAGTAGTATCCGAGGACAGGGGTCTGATACGCAGTATTTT.

This clone has a single count. This chain links TRBV3-1 (or the pseudogene TRBV3-2) with TRBJ1-1, with D possibly matching TRBD1 (6 bases). With 0 bases removed from V and 1 base from J, the gap between germline ends came to 18 bases. There are 18 residues in the CDR3. CDR1 is LGHDT and CDR2 is YNNKEL in the germline V gene (reference sequence). DNA for the CDR3: TGTGCCAGCAGCCAAGAGGGGGTGCCGGCGACAGGGAACACTGAAGCTTTCTTT. Encoded protein: CASSQEGVPATGNTEAFF.

This clone appeared once. This chain uses TRBV30 with TRBJ2-7; no reliable D call. The CDR3 has 11 residues. With 6 bases removed from V and 2 bases from J, the gap between germline ends came to 8 bases. CDR1 GTSNPN and CDR2 SVGIG come from the germline V gene (reference sequence). The CDR3 nucleotides read TGTGCCTGCTCCCGGCCCTACGAGCAGTACTTC. Its protein product is CACSRPYEQYF.

V and J are TRBV14 and TRBJ1-6; D gene unclear. Per germline, CDR1 SGHDN and CDR2 FVKESK. This CDR3 contains 13 residues. V lost 0 bases and J 13 bases, leaving 10 bases between the germline ends. The CDR3 DNA sequence: TGTGCCAGCAGCCAAGAAAGCCGACTGCCCCTCCACTTT. As protein: CASSQESRLPLHF.

The chain carries TRBV2 and TRBJ2-1, with D possibly matching TRBD1 (6 bases). Germline values: CDR1 SNHLY, CDR2 FYNNEI. The CDR3 length is 13 residues. V shed 6 bases and J shed 0 bases, with 6 bases lying between them. The CDR3 DNA follows: TGTGCCAGCAGACAGGGCTCCTACAATGAGCAGTTCTTC. Residues: CASRQGSYNEQFF.

The rearrangement uses TRBV2 and TRBJ2-5, with 8 bases fitting TRBD2. This CDR3 comprises 13 residues. The J segment lost 4 bases and the V segment lost 2 bases, leaving 0 bases of the junction unmatched. Per germline, CDR1 SNHLY and CDR2 FYNNEI. The CDR3 DNA is TGTGCCAGCAGTGAACGGGGGGGAGAGACCCAGTACTTC. It is translated as CASSERGGETQYF.